The next 18 T cell receptor beta chains were all read from a single sample in a study of T cells in Graves' hyperthyroidism and ophthalmopathy. TCR beta CDR3 sequences were amplified from RNA transcripts. An initial round of RT-PCR targeting the TCR CDR3 relied on the HTBI primer set. TCRdb reprocessed the multiplex PCR reads via MiXCR and lists one record per CDR3 protein. The data show about 600,000 distinct CDR3 sequences, roughly 16% seen once. Sequencing was carried out using blood. These receptors came from a woman between 35 and 50 years old with Graves' ophthalmopathy.

The sample holds many counts of this clonotype. The chain is built from TRBV30 and TRBJ1-3, with D possibly TRBD1 on 6 matching bases. V lost 3 bases to trimming and J lost 3 bases, with 9 bases between them. CDR3 size: 13 residues. CDR1 and CDR2 (germline): GTSNPN, SVGIG (reference sequence). The CDR3 is CAWSPRGGNTIYF. The CDR3 DNA sequence: TGTGCCTGGAGCCCCAGGGGTGGAAACACCATATATTTT. The full variable domain, rest sourced from reference TRBV30 and TRBJ1-3, is SQTIHQWPATLVQPVGSPLSLECTVEGTSNPNLYWYRQAAGRGLQLLFYSVGIGQISSEVPQNLSASRPQDRQFILSSKKLLLSDSGFYLCAWSPRGGNTIYFGEGSWLTVV.

This clonotype was found many times. This sequence joins TRBV7-9 and TRBJ2-3; 7 positions match TRBD2. V shed 4 bases, J shed 6 bases, and the junction held 4 bases outside the gene matches. The germline V gene has CDR1 SEHNR and CDR2 FQNEAQ (reference sequence). The CDR3 spans 13 residues. As DNA, the CDR3 is TGTGCCAGCAGCTCTACGACTAGCGATACGCAGTATTTT. Amino acid sequence: CASSSTTSDTQYF. The full variable domain, rest sourced from reference TRBV7-9 and TRBJ2-3, is DTGVSQNPRHKITKRGQNVTFRCDPISEHNRLYWYRQTLGQGPEFLTYFQNEAQLEKSRLLSDRFSAERPKGSFSTLEIQRTEQGDSAMYLCASSSTTSDTQYFGPGTRLTVL.

This clonotype was seen at least ten times. V gene TRBV6-1 combines with J gene TRBJ2-3, with 8 nucleotides matching TRBD2. The germline gives CDR1 MNHNS, CDR2 SASEGT. V was clipped by 6 bases and J by 0 bases; unmatched bases: 11. This CDR3 contains 17 residues. CDR3 sequence (DNA): TGTGCCAGCAGGGCCGGGACTAGAAGCTCTAGCACAGATACGCAGTATTTT. It specifies CASRAGTRSSSTDTQYF.

The chain has TRBV6-1 and TRBJ2-5; D call uncertain. CDR3 length: 12 residues. Germline CDR1 is MNHNS and CDR2 is SASEGT. V was trimmed by 2 bases and J by 8 bases, leaving 9 bases between them. The chain's CDR3 is CASSEPAKTQYF. The CDR3 coding sequence is TGTGCCAGCAGTGAACCTGCTAAAACCCAGTACTTC.

This clonotype was seen at least ten times. The chain recombines TRBV2 with TRBJ1-1; D gene ambiguous. V was cut by 4 bases and J by 8 bases, with 8 bases left in between. Germline assignment: CDR1 SNHLY and CDR2 FYNNEI. CDR3 size: 11 residues. In nucleotides, the CDR3 is TGTGCCAGCAGTGCTGTCGAGGAAGCTTTCTTT. The encoded protein is CASSAVEEAFF.

The rearrangement joins TRBV9 to TRBJ2-2; a possible D gene is TRBD2 (5 bases). The germline V gene has CDR1 SGDLS and CDR2 YYNGEE. V lost 3 bases, J lost 5 bases, and 17 bases lay in between. This CDR3 is 16 amino acids long. CDR3 loop: CASSARTRPGTGELFF. In DNA, the CDR3 is TGTGCCAGCAGCGCGAGGACCCGGCCGGGGACCGGGGAGCTGTTTTTT.

Regarding this clonotype: A read error may account for a junction end that differs from germline. The rearrangement links TRBV5-1 to TRBJ1-1; weak D call: TRBD1 (5 bases). CDR3 length: 14 residues. Germline CDR1 is SGHRS and CDR2 is YFSETQ. The CDR3 region is CASRKGTGNPEAFF. As DNA, the CDR3 is TGCGCCAGCAGAAAGGGGACGGGGAACCCTGAAGCTTTCTTT. The full variable domain, in which reference TRBV5-1 and TRBJ1-1 provide the parts outside the CDR3, is KAGVTQTPRYLIKTRGQQVTLSCSPISGHRSVSWYQQTPGQGLQFLFEYFSETQRNKGNFPGRFSGRQFSNSRSEMNVSTLELGDSALYLCASRKGTGNPEAFFGQGTRLTVV.

This clonotype was found a few times. This chain uses TRBV19 with TRBJ2-1; 7 bases agree with TRBD1. The V and J ends lost 3 bases and 3 bases, in that order; junction bases with no gene match: 8. Germline loops: CDR1 LNHDA, CDR2 SQIVND (reference sequence). The CDR3 has 16 residues. CDR3 DNA: TGTGCCAGTAGTATCATAGGGGGCTTAGACTACAATGAGCAGTTCTTC. Residues: CASSIIGGLDYNEQFF. The whole variable domain, remainder taken from reference TRBV19 and TRBJ2-1, is DGGITQSPKYLFRKEGQNVTLSCEQNLNHDAMYWYRQDPGQGLRLIYYSQIVNDFQKGDIAEGYSVSREKKESFPLTVTSAQKNPTAFYLCASSIIGGLDYNEQFFGPGTRLTVL.

As concerns this clonotype: Just one base apart from a much larger clone, this may be a read error. The gene calls are TRBV4-1 and TRBJ2-1; TRBD1 matches 8 bases. The ends lost 3 bases at V and 2 bases at J; junction bases unmatched: 6. CDR3 size: 16 residues. Germline CDR1 and CDR2: MGHRA and YSYEKL. The chain's CDR3 is CASSQGPGQAYNEQFF. Here the CDR3 DNA reads TGCGCCAGCAGCCAGGGACCGGGACAGGCCTACAATGAGCAGTTCTTC.

This clonotype was recorded many times. The rearrangement links TRBV5-1 to TRBJ2-7; TRBD1 aligns across 8 bases. Germline V gene lookup returns CDR1 SGHRS and CDR2 YFSETQ. Trimming at V came to 5 bases and at J to 5 bases, leaving 3 bases not matched to a gene. The CDR3 is 12 residues long. The CDR3 region has the DNA TGCGCCAGCAGTGGACAGGGTAACGAGCAGTACTTC. This translates into CASSGQGNEQYF.

The chain recombines TRBV7-9 with TRBJ2-5; 7 bases align to TRBD2. The CDR3 totals 14 residues. Germline V gene sequence: CDR1 SEHNR, CDR2 FQNEAQ (reference sequence). V trimming: 2 bases; J trimming: 4 bases; junction bases outside the gene matches: 4. The CDR3 is CASSLHTSAETQYF. CDR3 coding DNA: TGTGCCAGCAGCTTACACACTAGCGCAGAGACCCAGTACTTC.

This clonotype was picked up many times. This chain uses TRBV28 with TRBJ2-5; 9 positions match TRBD2. V was pared by 6 bases and J by 5 bases, with 16 bases of the junction left unmatched. The CDR3 sequence is 17 residues long. CDR1 is MDHEN and CDR2 is SYDVKM in the germline V gene. CDR3 sequence: CASSPGAGGPSYETQYF. The CDR3 nucleotides read TGTGCCAGCAGCCCGGGCGCGGGAGGGCCCTCTTATGAGACCCAGTACTTC.

About this clonotype itself: Lacking the conserved final phenylalanine or tryptophan, this CDR3 likely reflects a read error. The chain is built from TRBV5-1 and TRBJ2-7; TRBD2 matches 16 bases. CDR1 SGHRS and CDR2 YFSETQ come from the germline V gene. This CDR3 contains 16 residues. V gave up 3 bases and J gave up 4 bases; unmatched junction bases: 4. The CDR3 loop is CASSWGTSGRGYEQYL. Written as DNA, the CDR3 is TGCGCCAGCAGCTGGGGGACTAGCGGGAGGGGGTACGAGCAGTACCTC.

J is TRBJ2-3 and V is TRBV30; 10 nucleotides match TRBD1. Per germline, CDR1 GTSNPN and CDR2 SVGIG (reference sequence). V was pared by 4 bases and J by 2 bases, with 3 bases of the junction left unmatched. CDR3 length: 14 residues. The CDR3 bases are TGTGCCTGGACCGACAGGGGGCCCACAGATACGCAGTATTTT. Amino acid sequence: CAWTDRGPTDTQYF.

There are a few counts of this clonotype. V gene TRBV29-1 combines with J gene TRBJ2-3; 7 bases fit TRBD1. Trimming removed 6 bases from V and 6 bases from J; junction bases left unmatched: 6. There are 12 residues in the CDR3. Germline CDR1 SQVTM, CDR2 ANQGSEA. The CDR3 spells CSVGTGEDTQYF. The CDR3 region has the DNA TGCAGCGTGGGAACAGGGGAGGATACGCAGTATTTT.

The chain uses TRBV6-1 and TRBJ1-2; D gene ambiguous. V was shortened by 0 bases and J by 4 bases, with 3 bases between the two germline ends. CDR1 and CDR2 (germline): MNHNS, SASEGT. The CDR3 sequence is 12 residues long. The CDR3 spells CASSEALYGYTF. Written as DNA, the CDR3 is TGTGCCAGCAGTGAAGCCCTCTATGGCTACACCTTC.

This clonotype occurred many times. This chain connects TRBV5-1 to TRBJ1-6; D call uncertain. This CDR3 is 13 amino acids long. The V gene's germline CDR1 is SGHRS and CDR2 YFSETQ. Between the trimmed V and J ends, which lost 0 bases and 8 bases, there was a span of 6 bases. The CDR3 protein is CASSLAGYSPLHF. In DNA, the CDR3 is TGCGCCAGCAGCTTGGCTGGGTATTCACCCCTCCACTTT.

This clonotype was recorded many times. The CDR3 sequence: CASSRGPISPLHF. CDR3 coding DNA: TGTGCCAGCAGTAGGGGACCTATTTCACCCCTCCACTTT. This chain uses TRBV2 with TRBJ1-6; maybe TRBD1 (5 bases). The CDR3 extends over 13 amino acids. V lost 5 bases and J 9 bases, leaving 11 bases between the germline ends. Germline loops: CDR1 SNHLY, CDR2 FYNNEI.